This passage covers 23 T cell receptor delta chains from one sample sequenced in a study of gamma-delta chains in newborns, infants, children. TCRdb reanalysed the reads with CATT. The repertoire has a few thousand delta-chain clones, approximately 2.9% of them found once; the top ten carry around 13%. Material for sequencing was blood. The receptors originated from a child who was a newborn, infant or young child, either healthy, febrile or measles-vaccinated (not recorded which).

This clone was picked up a small number of times. It may be a read error: a sequence one base away is much more abundant. Additional DNA sequences in this sample encode the identical CDR3. The J gene is TRDJ1, the V gene TRDV2; 9 nucleotides align to TRDD3. The CDR3 extends over 14 amino acids. Germline CDR1 and CDR2: GEAIGNYY and EKD. Trimming at V came to 1 base and at J to 3 bases, leaving 2 bases not matched to a gene. The chain's CDR3 is CACDTLGDADKLIF. The CDR3 DNA follows: TGTGCCTGTGACACTCTGGGGGATGCCGATAAACTCATCTTT.

This clone was observed a few times. This chain joins TRDV2 and TRDJ3; 8 bases are a match to TRDD3. Trimming took 0 bases from V and 0 from J; bases not matched to a gene: 6. Germline CDR1 is GEAIGNYY and CDR2 is EKD. The CDR3 totals 19 residues. The CDR3 bases are TGTGCCTGTGACACCCCGGGATACGGGGGCTCCTGGGACACCCGACAGATGTTTTTC. Its translation: CACDTPGYGGSWDTRQMFF.

V usage is TRDV2 and J usage is TRDJ3; 7 bases align to TRDD3. Germline CDR1 and CDR2: GEAIGNYY and EKD. The CDR3 consists of 20 residues. Germline trimming cut 3 bases from V and 1 base from J; bases unmatched to any gene: 14. DNA of the CDR3: TGTGCCTGTGACTCCGTACTGGGGCCCCAGGGATCCTGGGACACCCGACAGATGTTTTTC. Its protein is CACDSVLGPQGSWDTRQMFF.

This clone was observed a handful of times. The J gene is TRDJ1, the V gene TRDV3, with 12 bases lining up with TRDD3. In germline, CDR1 is TVYSNPD, CDR2 GDNSRS (reference sequence). Losses at the gene ends were 4 bases for V and 3 bases for J; bases not matched to a gene: 12. The CDR3 contains 16 residues. CDR3 loop: CASLGRAGGYADKLIF. The CDR3 coding sequence is TGTGCCTCCTTAGGGCGGGCTGGGGGATACGCCGATAAACTCATCTTT.

For the J gene the call is TRDJ2; the V gene lacks a call; no check of the table's D call, TRDD3, against the DNA was made. The CDR3 consists of 19 residues. The CDR3 sequence is CACDTVPGGYGALTAQLFF. The CDR3 coding sequence is TGTGCCTGCGACACCGTCCCTGGGGGATACGGTGCTTTGACAGCACAACTCTTCTTT.

This clone was found a few times. The chain recombines TRDV2 with TRDJ3; a weak D match, TRDD3 (5 bases). Trimming took off 0 bases at V and 0 bases at J, with 11 bases between the two ends. This CDR3 is 18 amino acids long. Germline loops: CDR1 GEAIGNYY, CDR2 EKD. The DNA for the CDR3 is TGTGCCTGTGACACCGTGGCGGATAGCTCCTGGGACACCCGACAGATGTTTTTC. Translating gives CACDTVADSSWDTRQMFF.

This rearrangement joins TRDV1 to TRDJ1; a possible D gene is TRDD2 (6 bases). The CDR3 loop spans 20 amino acids. V was shortened by 2 bases and J by 3 bases, with 28 bases between the two germline ends. Per germline, CDR1 TSWWSYY and CDR2 QGS. CDR3 region: CALGEIGPTGLGPPADKLIF. The CDR3 DNA reads TGTGCTCTTGGGGAAATTGGTCCTACGGGGCTGGGCCCCCCAGCCGATAAACTCATCTTT.

In its sample, this clone was seen a few times. V gene TRDV2 combines with J gene TRDJ3, with 9 bases fitting TRDD3. CDR3 length: 21 residues. CDR1 is GEAIGNYY and CDR2 is EKD in the germline V gene. Trimming took 0 bases from V and 2 from J; bases not matched to a gene: 13. This CDR3 is CACDTLTVLGESPWDTRQMFF. CDR3 sequence (DNA): TGTGCCTGTGACACCCTTACCGTACTGGGGGAGTCACCCTGGGACACCCGACAGATGTTTTTC.

This rearrangement joins TRDV2 to TRDJ3; 11 nucleotides align to TRDD3. The CDR3 runs 20 residues. CDR1 GEAIGNYY and CDR2 EKD come from the germline V gene. The V gene end was trimmed by 1 base and the J gene end by 2 bases; junction bases not matched to a gene: 9. The CDR3 DNA is TGTGCCTGTGACACAGGGGGCTACTGGGGGATAGCCTGGGACACCCGACAGATGTTTTTC. It is translated as CACDTGGYWGIAWDTRQMFF.

Turning to this clone: Germline and junction disagree at one end, which may indicate a read error. The V gene is TRDV2, the J gene TRDJ3; 11 bases fit TRDD3. The germline V gene encodes CDR1 GEAIGNYY and CDR2 EKD. This CDR3 is built from 16 residues. CDR3 nucleotides: TGTGCCTGTGACACCTTGGGGGATACGGACACCCGACGGATGTTTTTC. Protein product: CACDTLGDTDTRRMFF.

This clone has only a few counts. The CDR3 DNA reads TGTGCCTGTTCTCTACTGGGGGAGAGCTCCTGGGACACCCGACAGATGTTTTTC. Its translation: CACSLLGESSWDTRQMFF. V and J are TRDV2 and TRDJ3; 9 positions agree with TRDD3. The CDR3 has 18 amino acids. The germline V gene has CDR1 GEAIGNYY and CDR2 EKD. J lost 0 bases, V lost 6 bases, and 8 bases had no gene match.

This clone came up a few times. This sample includes further DNA sequences coding for the same CDR3. V and J are TRDV2 and TRDJ3; 9 bases are shared with TRDD3. The CDR3 is 19 residues long. Trimming cost V 4 bases and J 0 bases; bases outside gene matches: 9. Germline-derived CDR1 and CDR2 are GEAIGNYY and EKD. CDR3 protein: CACDPVLGDLSWDTRQMFF. CDR3 sequence (DNA): TGTGCCTGTGATCCCGTACTGGGGGACCTCTCCTGGGACACCCGACAGATGTTTTTC.

This clone turned up a few times. The chain joins TRDV2 to TRDJ3, with 9 bases fitting TRDD3. V was pared by 3 bases and J by 0 bases, with 5 bases of the junction left unmatched. There are 18 residues in the CDR3. Germline lookup yields CDR1 GEAIGNYY and CDR2 EKD. CDR3 region: CACDRLGESSWDTRQMFF. The CDR3 DNA reads TGTGCCTGTGACCGACTGGGGGAGAGCTCCTGGGACACCCGACAGATGTTTTTC.

The V and J genes are TRDV1 and TRDJ1, with 8 bases fitting TRDD3. The V gene's germline CDR1 is TSWWSYY and CDR2 QGS. CDR3 size: 18 residues. V was pared by 2 bases and J by 3 bases, with 14 bases of the junction left unmatched. The CDR3 is CALGEGLPPLGDSDKLIF. In DNA form, the CDR3 reads TGTGCTCTTGGGGAAGGCCTACCACCTCTGGGGGACTCCGATAAACTCATCTTT.

J is TRDJ1 and V is TRDV2; TRDD3 aligns across 13 bases. The germline gives CDR1 GEAIGNYY, CDR2 EKD. J was trimmed by 1 base and V by 2 bases; bases with no gene match: 9. The CDR3 contains 18 residues. CDR3 nucleotides: TGTGCCTGTGACAAGTACTGGGGGATACGGAGTACCACCGATAAACTCATCTTT. The encoded protein is CACDKYWGIRSTTDKLIF.

This clone is categorized as medium-sized (0.01 to 0.1%). The genes are TRDV2 and TRDJ3, with 10 bases matching TRDD3. The CDR3 has 17 amino acids. Germline values: CDR1 GEAIGNYY, CDR2 EKD. Losses at the gene ends were 2 bases for V and 4 bases for J; bases not matched to a gene: 4. The CDR3 sequence: CACDNTGGFWDTRQMFF. CDR3 nucleotides: TGTGCCTGTGACAATACTGGGGGATTTTGGGACACCCGACAGATGTTTTTC.

In its sample, this clone ranks as medium-sized. Other DNA sequences in this sample translate to the same CDR3. The CDR3 loop is CACDQVEILTAQLFF. The CDR3 bases are TGTGCCTGTGACCAAGTGGAGATTTTGACAGCACAACTCTTCTTT. V gene TRDV2 combines with J gene TRDJ2, with D unclear. V shed 3 bases and J shed 1 base, with 11 bases lying between them. The CDR3 length is 15 residues. CDR1 and CDR2 (germline): GEAIGNYY, EKD.

This clone was picked up a small number of times. A much more abundant neighbour one base away suggests this may be a read error. Other DNA sequences in the same sample also yield this CDR3. The rearrangement joins TRDV2 to TRDJ3; TRDD3 aligns across 8 bases. J lost 0 bases, V lost 0 bases, and 0 bases had no gene match. This CDR3 region has 17 residues. Germline V gives CDR1 GEAIGNYY, CDR2 EKD. The chain's CDR3 is CACDTTGGSWDTRQMFF. The CDR3 region has the DNA TGTGCCTGTGACACCACTGGGGGCTCCTGGGACACCCGACAGATGTTTTTC.

CDR3 nucleotide sequence: TGTGCCTGTGACACCGTGGGGGATCGCTCCTGGGACACCCGACAGATGTTTTTC. Translation: CACDTVGDRSWDTRQMFF. The gene calls are TRDV2 and TRDJ3; TRDD3 aligns across 8 bases. CDR1 GEAIGNYY and CDR2 EKD come from the germline V gene. The CDR3 contains 18 residues. The J segment lost 0 bases and the V segment lost 0 bases, leaving 3 bases of the junction unmatched.

This clone ranks as medium-sized. This chain connects TRDV2 to TRDJ3, with 13 bases aligning to TRDD3. The CDR3 runs 21 residues. The J segment lost 2 bases and the V segment lost 2 bases, leaving 11 bases of the junction unmatched. CDR1 is GEAIGNYY, CDR2 EKD, per germline. The chain's CDR3 is CACDRLNWGIRGTWDTRQMFF. The CDR3 DNA sequence: TGTGCCTGTGACAGACTTAACTGGGGGATACGAGGGACCTGGGACACCCGACAGATGTTTTTC.

Regarding this clone: One end of the junction varies from germline; a read error may be responsible. The chain links TRDV2 to TRDJ3, with 11 bases lining up with TRDD3. CDR1 and CDR2 from the germline V gene are GEAIGNYY and EKD. The CDR3 consists of 22 residues. As DNA, the CDR3 is TGTGCCTGTGACTGGGTGGGGGATACGCGGACTTACAGCTCCTGGGACACCCGACAGACGTTTTTC. It specifies CACDWVGDTRTYSSWDTRQTFF.

This chain joins TRDV2 and TRDJ2; 10 positions agree with TRDD3. After removal of 0 bases from V and 2 bases from J, the junction contained 5 bases not matched to a gene. CDR1 is GEAIGNYY and CDR2 is EKD in the germline V gene. The CDR3 length is 17 residues. This chain's CDR3 is CACDTVGGYGLTAQLFF. CDR3 sequence (DNA): TGTGCCTGTGACACCGTCGGGGGATACGGGTTGACAGCACAACTCTTCTTT.

This clone came up a few times. Additional DNA sequences in this sample encode the identical CDR3. CDR3: CACDTVLGGSSWDTRQMFF. DNA for the CDR3: TGTGCCTGTGACACCGTACTGGGGGGAAGCAGCTGGGACACCCGACAGATGTTTTTC. The rearrangement links TRDV2 to TRDJ3; 8 bases fit TRDD3. This CDR3 region has 19 residues. Germline V gives CDR1 GEAIGNYY, CDR2 EKD. The V and J ends lost 0 bases and 3 bases, in that order; junction bases with no gene match: 9.